What follows describes a single TCR beta chain. The entry originates in a study of blood T cell repertoires in COVID-19. Whole-study context: T cells, B-cell-depleted T cells, or PBMCs provided the cDNA or gDNA that served as material.

Study processing details: How many nucleated cells were present was estimated from reference gene primer amplification. Assay: immunoSEQ multiplex PCR; the TCRdb copy retains only in-frame clones and omits some. The DNA was the basis for D and trimming; V, J and clone size are from that table. Of a few hundred thousand clones in the sample, more than 75% were seen once. The V gene's germline CDR1 is SGHTA and CDR2 FQGTGA. V was cut by 2 bases and J by 4 bases, with 11 bases left in between. CDR3 length equals 14 residues. Before being deemed recovered, Cohort 3 donors had two negative PCRs, clearance, or symptom resolution.

Material: PBMCs or T cells enriched from blood (not recorded which). This sequence joins TRBV7-3 and TRBJ1-1; possible D gene TRBD1, 6 bases. The TCR was taken from a woman between 18 and 29 years old who had recovered from COVID-19. The CDR3 loop reads CASSLSGVGTEAFF. The CDR3 nucleotides are TGTGCCAGCAGCTTATCAGGGGTGGGCACTGAAGCTTTCTTT.